The 30 T cell receptor beta chains in this list originate from one sample, sequenced in a study of CD8 T cells in ankylosing spondylitis. MiXCR, applied by TCRdb to the 5' RACE reads, yields one record per CDR3 protein. Among some 400,000 distinct CDR3 sequences listed, about 20% were seen once. The study, taken as a whole, reports: In ankylosing spondylitis blood, a motif of roughly 8 highly homologous TCR beta variants appeared characteristic.

These receptors' antigens are unknown. Sequenced sample: blood, either unsorted or a sorted T cell fraction (not recorded which). The receptor set was obtained from a male donor with ankylosing spondylitis.

The chain is built from TRBV7-9 and TRBJ1-1; D possibly corresponds to TRBD1 (5 bases). Germline CDR1 and CDR2: SEHNR and FQNEAQ (reference sequence). This CDR3 has 12 residues. V lost 11 bases, J lost 6 bases, and 16 bases lay in between. The CDR3 loop is CALIPSGAEAFF. The CDR3 region has the DNA TGTGCCTTAATACCCTCGGGGGCTGAAGCTTTCTTT.

J is TRBJ2-3 and V is TRBV19; maybe TRBD1 (7 bases). This CDR3 is 17 amino acids long. Germline loops: CDR1 LNHDA, CDR2 SQIVND (reference sequence). Between the trimmed V and J ends, which lost 5 bases and 2 bases, there was a span of 20 bases. The CDR3: CASSAGGTALITDTQYF. The CDR3 DNA reads as TGTGCCAGTAGTGCAGGAGGGACAGCCCTGATCACAGATACGCAGTATTTT.

The genes are TRBV9 and TRBJ1-6; D ambiguous. The germline CDR1 and CDR2 sequences are SGDLS and YYNGEE. The V end was cut by 3 bases, the J end by 5 bases, with 12 bases between. This CDR3 has 15 residues. The CDR3 nucleotides are TGTGCCAGCAGCGGAGCCCCATCTCATAATTCACCCCTCCACTTT. It is translated as CASSGAPSHNSPLHF. Full variable domain (missing parts from reference TRBV9 and TRBJ1-6): DSGVTQTPKHLITATGQRVTLRCSPRSGDLSVYWYQQSLDQGLQFLIQYYNGEERAKGNILERFSAQQFPDLHSELNLSSLELGDSALYFCASSGAPSHNSPLHFGNGTRLTVT.

This clonotype was picked up a small number of times. This chain uses TRBV2 with TRBJ1-4; no firm D call. Trimming took 7 bases from V and 4 from J, leaving 4 bases between them. CDR1 and CDR2 (germline): SNHLY, FYNNEI. CDR3 length: 11 amino acids. The CDR3 DNA sequence: TGTGCCAGCAAGTATAATGAAAAACTGTTTTTT. Protein sequence: CASKYNEKLFF.

This clonotype was counted a few times. The chain combines TRBV2 with TRBJ1-1; 7 bases align to TRBD1. CDR3 size: 14 residues. Germline V gene sequence: CDR1 SNHLY, CDR2 FYNNEI. J gave up 5 bases and V 7 bases, and 10 bases lay outside the gene matches. The CDR3 is CASKTGVLGTEAFF. DNA of the CDR3: TGTGCCAGCAAAACAGGGGTCCTGGGGACTGAAGCTTTCTTT.

This clonotype was seen more than once but under ten times. The chain couples TRBV20-1 to TRBJ1-5; 7 bases are shared with TRBD1. V lost 2 bases and J lost 7; bases outside the gene matches: 5. This CDR3 is 13 amino acids long. Germline V gene data show CDR1 as DFQATT and CDR2 as SNEGSKA (reference sequence). The DNA of the CDR3 is TGCAGTGCTAGAACAGGGGAGGGCCAGCCCCAGCATTTT. Protein product: CSARTGEGQPQHF.

This sequence joins TRBV11-2 and TRBJ2-1; 12 bases line up with TRBD2. The CDR3 covers 15 residues. V lost 7 bases to trimming and J lost 5 bases; unmatched junction nucleotides: 6. The germline V gene has CDR1 SGHAT and CDR2 FQNNGV. The CDR3 loop reads CASNLAGGRDNEQFF. In DNA, the CDR3 is TGTGCCAGCAATCTAGCGGGAGGGCGCGACAATGAGCAGTTCTTC. The full variable domain, rest sourced from reference TRBV11-2 and TRBJ2-1, is EAGVAQSPRYKIIEKRQSVAFWCNPISGHATLYWYQQILGQGPKLLIQFQNNGVVDDSQLPKDRFSAERLKGVDSTLKIQPAKLEDSAVYLCASNLAGGRDNEQFFGPGTRLTVL.

This clonotype has more than one count but fewer than ten. This rearrangement joins TRBV12-3 or TRBV12-4 to TRBJ1-5; no firm D call. V was clipped by 1 base and J by 1 base, with 8 bases between them. The CDR3 covers 15 residues. CDR3 nucleotide sequence: TGTGCCAGCAGTTTAGATGGACGGAGCAATCAGCCCCAGCATTTT. Translated: CASSLDGRSNQPQHF.

This clonotype was detected many times. The V gene is TRBV7-2, the J gene TRBJ1-5; D not certain. The germline V gene encodes CDR1 SGHTA and CDR2 FQGNSA. The ends were cut back, 6 bases at V and 0 bases at J, with 9 bases in the middle. CDR3 length: 14 amino acids. CDR3 DNA: TGTGCCAGCAGTTTGGGCGCTAGCAATCAGCCCCAGCATTTT. It translates to CASSLGASNQPQHF.

The chain employs TRBV5-1 and TRBJ2-5, with 7 bases matching TRBD1. Looked up from germline, CDR1 is SGHRS and CDR2 is YFSETQ. The CDR3 is 14 residues long. The ends lost 7 bases at V and 3 bases at J; junction bases unmatched: 9. This CDR3 is CASGTGAGKETQYF. CDR3 DNA sequence: TGCGCCAGCGGTACAGGGGCCGGGAAAGAGACCCAGTACTTC.

The V gene is TRBV28, the J gene TRBJ1-3; 8 nucleotides align to TRBD1. The CDR3 totals 16 residues. Germline values: CDR1 MDHEN, CDR2 SYDVKM. The trim removed 4 bases at V and 4 bases at J, leaving 9 bases unmatched. As DNA, the CDR3 is TGTGCCAGCAGTTCCACCGGGAGGGACAGGGGAAACACCATATATTTT. It encodes CASSSTGRDRGNTIYF. The variable domain in full, completed from reference TRBV28 and TRBJ1-3, reads DVKVTQSSRYLVKRTGEKVFLECVQDMDHENMFWYRQDPGLGLRLIYFSYDVKMKEKGDIPEGYSVSREKKERFSLILESASTNQTSMYLCASSSTGRDRGNTIYFGEGSWLTVV.

The gene calls are TRBV6-2 or TRBV6-3 and TRBJ2-1; 7 bases are shared with TRBD2. This CDR3 comprises 17 residues. Germline lookup yields CDR1 MNHEY and CDR2 SVGEGT. The V segment lost 5 bases and the J segment 5 bases; nucleotides outside the gene matches: 15. In nucleotides, the CDR3 is TGTGCCAGCAGTCAACTAAGACTAGCCCCATCTGACAATGAGCAGTTCTTC. Residues: CASSQLRLAPSDNEQFF.

This clonotype occurred a few times. The V gene is TRBV5-8, the J gene TRBJ1-1; D is unresolved. V was cut by 4 bases and J by 9 bases, with 19 bases left in between. The CDR3 consists of 14 residues. In germline, CDR1 is SGHTS, CDR2 YDEGEE. The CDR3 loop reads CASSPLDPTSQAFF. The CDR3 DNA reads as TGTGCCAGCAGCCCCCTGGACCCCACATCTCAAGCTTTCTTT.

This clonotype was seen more than once but under ten times. The rearrangement uses TRBV6-1 and TRBJ2-7; 10 bases are shared with TRBD1. CDR1 is MNHNS and CDR2 is SASEGT in the germline V gene. CDR3 length: 15 amino acids. With 5 bases clipped from V and 2 bases from J, the junction kept 6 bases outside the gene matches. For the CDR3, the DNA is TGTGCCAGCAGTCGGGACAGGGGCTCCCCCTACGAGCAGTACTTC. Translating it yields CASSRDRGSPYEQYF.

This clonotype was seen only a few times. The chain carries TRBV18 and TRBJ2-1; unclear D gene. The CDR3 length is 16 residues. From germline, CDR1 is KGHSH and CDR2 LQKENI. V lost 2 bases and J 5 bases, leaving 16 bases between the germline ends. In nucleotides, the CDR3 is TGTGCCAGCTCACCAACCCAGAGCATTTCGGACAATGAGCAGTTCTTC. This sequence encodes CASSPTQSISDNEQFF. The whole variable domain, remainder taken from reference TRBV18 and TRBJ2-1, is NAGVMQNPRHLVRRRGQEARLRCSPMKGHSHVYWYRQLPEEGLKFMVYLQKENIIDESGMPKERFSAEFPKEGPSILRIQQVVRGDSAAYFCASSPTQSISDNEQFFGPGTRLTVL.

This clonotype was seen a handful of times. The chain carries TRBV9 and TRBJ2-2; D remains ambiguous. Germline values: CDR1 SGDLS, CDR2 YYNGEE. V shed 0 bases and J shed 2 bases, with 5 bases lying between them. CDR3 size: 14 residues. CDR3 amino acids: CASSVVPNTGELFF. The CDR3 DNA reads TGTGCCAGCAGCGTAGTCCCTAACACCGGGGAGCTGTTTTTT.

This clonotype was found a few times. The chain recombines TRBV5-1 with TRBJ1-5; D is uncertain. This CDR3 is 16 amino acids long. V lost 0 bases and J lost 0, with 10 bases in between. The V gene's germline CDR1 is SGHRS and CDR2 YFSETQ. The CDR3 here is CASSLGASDSNQPQHF. The CDR3 coding sequence is TGCGCCAGCAGCTTGGGGGCATCGGATAGCAATCAGCCCCAGCATTTT.

This chain connects TRBV12-3 or TRBV12-4 to TRBJ2-3; D remains unclear. This CDR3 region has 14 residues. The germline V and J ends were trimmed by 6 bases and 0 bases, with 10 bases remaining between them. CDR3 residues: CASRRIGSTDTQYF. For the CDR3, the DNA is TGTGCCAGCAGAAGGATTGGGAGCACAGATACGCAGTATTTT.

A few counts support this clonotype. V usage is TRBV5-5 and J usage is TRBJ2-2; D is possibly TRBD1 (6 bases). Germline lookup yields CDR1 SGHKS and CDR2 YYEKEE (reference sequence). Trimming removed 6 bases from V and 4 bases from J, with 16 bases in between. CDR3 length: 15 amino acids. CDR3 nucleotide sequence: TGTGCCAGCAACCCCCTTACAGGGCGCACCGGGGAGCTGTTTTTT. Amino acids: CASNPLTGRTGELFF.

The chain links TRBV28 to TRBJ1-5; 11 positions match TRBD1. There are 16 residues in the CDR3. Germline CDR1 reads MDHEN; CDR2 reads SYDVKM. V lost 1 base to trimming and J lost 10 bases; unmatched junction nucleotides: 9. The chain's CDR3 is CASSLLEGQGGQPQHF. The CDR3 DNA follows: TGTGCCAGCAGTTTATTGGAGGGACAGGGGGGACAACCCCAGCATTTT.

The gene calls are TRBV7-2 and TRBJ1-5, with a tentative D call TRBD1 (5 bases). CDR1 and CDR2 (germline): SGHTA, FQGNSA. This CDR3 comprises 12 residues. Between the trimmed V and J ends, which lost 3 bases and 7 bases, there was a span of 7 bases. This CDR3 reads CASSFREQPQHF. The CDR3 coding sequence is TGTGCCAGCAGCTTCAGGGAACAGCCCCAGCATTTT.

This rearrangement joins TRBV6-2 or TRBV6-3 to TRBJ2-7; D perhaps matches TRBD1 (5 bases). The CDR3 length is 12 residues. V was trimmed by 6 bases and J by 4 bases, leaving 10 bases between them. The germline CDR1 and CDR2 sequences are MNHEY and SVGEGT. The CDR3 DNA sequence: TGTGCCAGCAGCGAACAGGATTACGAGCAGTACTTC. Translated, it gives CASSEQDYEQYF.

This clonotype has only one observation. This may come from a read error, since a much larger clone is one base off. Because it lacks the conserved phenylalanine or tryptophan at the end, this CDR3 is likely a read error. The V and J genes are TRBV3-1 and TRBJ2-2, with D hard to call. V lost 6 bases and J lost 2, with 10 bases in between. Germline V gene sequence: CDR1 LGHDT, CDR2 YNNKEL (reference sequence). CDR3 size: 14 residues. The CDR3 DNA reads as TGTGCCAGCAGTCGCGACACCAACACCGGGGAGCTGTTTCTT. It yields the protein CASSRDTNTGELFL.

The table lists this clonotype with a few counts. V and J are TRBV28 and TRBJ2-6; D not resolved. The ends were cut back, 3 bases at V and 0 bases at J, with 9 bases in the middle. The CDR3 is 16 amino acids. Germline CDR1 is MDHEN and CDR2 is SYDVKM. The CDR3 loop is CASSFFGTSGANVLTF. As DNA, the CDR3 is TGTGCCAGCAGTTTTTTCGGTACCTCTGGGGCCAACGTCCTGACTTTC. Full variable domain (outside the CDR3, taken from reference TRBV28 and TRBJ2-6): DVKVTQSSRYLVKRTGEKVFLECVQDMDHENMFWYRQDPGLGLRLIYFSYDVKMKEKGDIPEGYSVSREKKERFSLILESASTNQTSMYLCASSFFGTSGANVLTFGAGSRLTVL.

This clonotype was counted between two and nine times. The chain employs TRBV7-9 and TRBJ1-2; D ambiguous. Trimming shortened V by 2 bases and J by 8 bases, and 15 bases separated the two germline ends. Germline-derived CDR1 and CDR2 are SEHNR and FQNEAQ (reference sequence). This CDR3 is 14 amino acids long. The CDR3 DNA sequence: TGTGCCAGCAGCTTAAACAAACGAGCCGGCGGCTACACCTTC. Amino acids: CASSLNKRAGGYTF.

There are a few counts of this clonotype. This chain uses TRBV7-6 with TRBJ2-1, with 8 bases identical to TRBD2. The germline CDR1 and CDR2 sequences are SGHVS and FNYEAQ. Trimming cost V 6 bases and J 9 bases; bases outside gene matches: 13. The CDR3 length is 15 residues. CDR3 in amino acids: CASSDPGLDVGEQFF. The CDR3 nucleotides are TGTGCCAGCAGTGATCCGGGACTAGACGTGGGTGAGCAGTTCTTC.

Only one count was recorded for this clonotype. CDR3 nucleotide sequence: TGCAGTGCTAGACGTGCCATCGGGAGGAAAGGGGAGACCCAGTACTTC. Protein sequence: CSARRAIGRKGETQYF. V is TRBV20-1 and J is TRBJ2-5, with 7 nucleotides matching TRBD2. The CDR3 consists of 16 residues. The ends lost 2 bases at V and 5 bases at J; junction bases unmatched: 14. Germline assignment: CDR1 DFQATT and CDR2 SNEGSKA (reference sequence).

This clonotype was observed a handful of times. The genes are TRBV7-2 and TRBJ2-1; no clear D gene. Germline V gene data show CDR1 as SGHTA and CDR2 as FQGNSA. The V end lost 7 bases, the J end lost 8 bases, and 15 bases lay between the germline ends. The CDR3 totals 13 residues. The CDR3 coding sequence is TGTGCCAGCACCCAACATGGCATCCATGAGCAGTTCTTC. Translation gives CASTQHGIHEQFF.

This chain connects TRBV20-1 to TRBJ2-5; 7 nucleotides align to TRBD2. This CDR3 comprises 16 residues. The V and J ends lost 3 bases and 2 bases, in that order; junction bases with no gene match: 12. From germline, CDR1 is DFQATT and CDR2 SNEGSKA (reference sequence). The CDR3 loop is CSASRARLAAQETQYF. The CDR3 DNA reads TGCAGTGCTAGTAGGGCCCGGCTAGCGGCTCAAGAGACCCAGTACTTC.

In this sample, this clonotype turned up a few times. V is TRBV27 and J is TRBJ2-1; TRBD2 agrees at 8 bases. The CDR3 loop spans 16 amino acids. The trim removed 0 bases at V and 2 bases at J, leaving 3 bases unmatched. From germline, CDR1 is MNHEY and CDR2 SMNVEV (reference sequence). The CDR3, as DNA: TGTGCCAGCAGTTTATCACTAGCGGCCCCCTACAATGAGCAGTTCTTC. Protein product: CASSLSLAAPYNEQFF.